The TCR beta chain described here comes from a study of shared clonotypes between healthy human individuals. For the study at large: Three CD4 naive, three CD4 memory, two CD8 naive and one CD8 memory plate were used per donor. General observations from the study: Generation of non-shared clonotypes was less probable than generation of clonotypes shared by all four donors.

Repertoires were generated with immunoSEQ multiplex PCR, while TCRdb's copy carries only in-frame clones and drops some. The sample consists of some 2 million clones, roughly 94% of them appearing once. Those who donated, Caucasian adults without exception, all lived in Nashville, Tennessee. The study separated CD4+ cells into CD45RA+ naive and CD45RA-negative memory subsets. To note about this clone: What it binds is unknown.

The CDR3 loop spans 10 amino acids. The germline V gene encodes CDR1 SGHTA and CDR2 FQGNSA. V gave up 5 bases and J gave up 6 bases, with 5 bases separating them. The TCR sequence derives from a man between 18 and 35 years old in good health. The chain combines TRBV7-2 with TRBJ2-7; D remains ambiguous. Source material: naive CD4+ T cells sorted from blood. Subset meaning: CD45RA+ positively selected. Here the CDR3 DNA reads TGTGCCAGCAGCCAGGTCGAGCAGTACTTC. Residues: CASSQVEQYF.